This TCR beta chain was found in a study of neoadjuvant anti-PD-1 for oral cavity cancer. Study details: Non-progressing patients received a fourth nivolumab dose near day 43, then surgery on days 50-56.

Study findings and constraints: TCR analyses covered only a few patients per response group.

V lost 7 bases and J 2 bases, leaving 23 bases between the germline ends. This CDR3 has 17 residues. Germline V gene lookup returns CDR1 LNHDA and CDR2 SQIVND (reference sequence). This clone came up a few times. Its target is not known. Regarding time point: after neoadjuvant nivolumab, at surgical resection. No culture or expansion preceded analysis of these blood cells. Profiled with immunoSEQ multiplex PCR; TCRdb holds only in-frame clones, not every one. The top ten clones hold approximately 2.6% of a sample with some 15,000 clones, around 70% of them seen once. J is TRBJ1-2 and V is TRBV19, with D maybe TRBD1 (5 bases). The specimen comprised PBMCs, sampled after nivolumab (anti-PD-1) treatment. This TCR was sampled from a person between 35 and 79 years old with oral cavity squamous cell carcinoma. CDR3: CASTARPAAGTNYGYTF. In DNA form, the CDR3 reads TGTGCCAGTACCGCCCGACCTGCGGCGGGGACGAACTATGGCTACACCTTC.